In its sample, the clone carrying this T cell receptor (beta chain) was seen once. The data are from a study of blood T cell repertoires in COVID-19. Study in general: Acute and convalescent COVID-19 samples came from the United States, Italy and Spain. T cells, B-cell-depleted T cells, or PBMCs provided the cDNA or gDNA that served as material.

The ends were cut back, 5 bases at V and 3 bases at J, with 14 bases in the middle. This CDR3 region has 14 residues. Germline loops: CDR1 LGHDT, CDR2 YNNKEL (reference sequence). Per the study methods: The authors estimated nucleated cell counts from reference gene primer amplification. Generated by immunoSEQ multiplex PCR, the TCRdb table keeps only in-frame clones and is missing some. V and J calls and clone size are as listed in that table; D and trimming were resolved from the DNA. The profile shows some 170,000 clones, about 87% of them singletons. This receptor was identified in a woman aged 45-60 years with acute or convalescent COVID-19. Source material: peripheral blood. The rearrangement joins TRBV3-1 (or the pseudogene TRBV3-2) to TRBJ2-7; D is unresolved. The CDR3 coding sequence is TGTGCCAGCAGCTCTACCCGCGGCAGCTACGAGCAGTACTTC. Its protein is CASSSTRGSYEQYF.